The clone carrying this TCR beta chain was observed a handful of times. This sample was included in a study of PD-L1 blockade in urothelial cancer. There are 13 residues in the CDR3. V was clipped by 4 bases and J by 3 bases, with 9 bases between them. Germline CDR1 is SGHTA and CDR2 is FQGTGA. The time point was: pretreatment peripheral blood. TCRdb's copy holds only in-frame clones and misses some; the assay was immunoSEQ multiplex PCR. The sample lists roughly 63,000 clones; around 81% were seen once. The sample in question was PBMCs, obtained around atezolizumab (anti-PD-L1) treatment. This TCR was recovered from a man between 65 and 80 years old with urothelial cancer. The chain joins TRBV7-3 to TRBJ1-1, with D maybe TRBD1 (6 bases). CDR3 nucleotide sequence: TGTGCCAGCAGCTCTTCAGGGGACACTGAAGCTTTCTTT. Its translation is CASSSSGDTEAFF.